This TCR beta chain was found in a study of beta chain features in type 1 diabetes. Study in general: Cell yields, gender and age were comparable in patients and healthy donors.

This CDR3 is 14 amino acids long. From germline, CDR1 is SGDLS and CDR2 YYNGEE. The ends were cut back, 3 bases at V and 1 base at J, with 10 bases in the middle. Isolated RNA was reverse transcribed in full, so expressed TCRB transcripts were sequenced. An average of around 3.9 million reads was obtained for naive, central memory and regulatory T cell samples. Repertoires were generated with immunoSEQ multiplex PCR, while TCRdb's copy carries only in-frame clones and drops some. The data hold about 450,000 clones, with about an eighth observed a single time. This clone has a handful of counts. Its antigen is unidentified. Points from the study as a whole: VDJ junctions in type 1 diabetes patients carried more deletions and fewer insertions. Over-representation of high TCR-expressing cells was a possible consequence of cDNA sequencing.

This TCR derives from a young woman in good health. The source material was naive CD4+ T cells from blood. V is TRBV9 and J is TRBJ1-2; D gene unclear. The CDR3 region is CASSAERFNYGYTF. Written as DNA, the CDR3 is TGTGCCAGCAGCGCGGAGCGTTTTAACTATGGCTACACCTTC.